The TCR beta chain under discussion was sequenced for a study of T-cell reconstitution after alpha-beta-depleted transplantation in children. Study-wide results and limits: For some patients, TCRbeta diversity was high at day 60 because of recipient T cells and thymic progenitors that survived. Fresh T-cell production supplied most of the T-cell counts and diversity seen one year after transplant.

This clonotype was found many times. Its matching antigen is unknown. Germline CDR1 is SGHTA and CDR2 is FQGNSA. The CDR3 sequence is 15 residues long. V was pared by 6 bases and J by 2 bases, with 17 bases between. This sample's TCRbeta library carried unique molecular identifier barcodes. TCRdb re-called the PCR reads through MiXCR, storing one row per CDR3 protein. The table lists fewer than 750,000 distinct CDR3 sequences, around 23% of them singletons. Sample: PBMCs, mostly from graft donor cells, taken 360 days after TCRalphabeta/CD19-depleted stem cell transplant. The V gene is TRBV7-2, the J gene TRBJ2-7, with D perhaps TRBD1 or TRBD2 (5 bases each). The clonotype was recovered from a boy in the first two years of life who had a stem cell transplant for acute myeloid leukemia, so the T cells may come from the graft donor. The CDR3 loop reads CASSRDLNEPYEQYF. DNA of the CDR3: TGTGCCAGCAGTAGGGACCTAAATGAACCCTACGAGCAGTACTTC.